This TCR beta chain derives from a study of blood T cell repertoires in COVID-19. Study in general: COVID-19 samples from acute and convalescent phases originated in the United States, Italy and Spain.

In the original processing: Amplification from reference gene primers served as the basis for estimated nucleated cell counts. The protocol was immunoSEQ multiplex PCR, while the TCRdb copy is restricted to in-frame clones and leaves out a portion. Clone size and V and J calls were adopted from that table, with D and trimming inferred from the DNA. The table has roughly 70,000 clones, nearly 90% seen once. After removal of 1 base from V and 3 bases from J, the junction contained 1 base not matched to a gene. CDR1 is KGHSH, CDR2 LQKENI, per germline. The length of the CDR3 is 14 residues. Sequencing was done on a sample of peripheral blood. The clonotype comes from a woman in her 50s with active COVID-19. The rearrangement joins TRBV18 to TRBJ2-3; 7 bases are shared with TRBD2. CDR3 sequence reads: CASSPREGTDTQYF. The CDR3 DNA reads as TGTGCCAGCTCACCACGGGAGGGAACAGATACGCAGTATTTT. Drawing the rest from reference TRBV18 and TRBJ2-3, the complete variable domain is NAGVMQNPRHLVRRRGQEARLRCSPMKGHSHVYWYRQLPEEGLKFMVYLQKENIIDESGMPKERFSAEFPKEGPSILRIQQVVRGDSAAYFCASSPREGTDTQYFGPGTRLTVL.